A selection of T cell receptor beta chains follows, all from one sample in a study of shared clonotypes between healthy human individuals. Data came from immunoSEQ multiplex PCR; TCRdb stores just in-frame clones and leaves some out. The sample lists millions of clones, 85% to 95% occurring once. What was sequenced was naive CD4+ T cells sorted from blood. The receptors come from a man aged 18-30 years in good health. Both conserved end residues are part of each CDR3. The order of the fields is D gene, V gene, clone size, J gene, CDR3 DNA, CDR3 protein. D genes are given only for firm matches. Clone size, where shown, is once, few, many, or a class for clones that have expanded.

>TRBD1|TRBV2|many|TRBJ1-5
TGTGCCAGCAGTCCCGGGACAGGGATTGGTTTCAATCAGCCCCAGCATTTT
CASSPGTGIGFNQPQHF
>.|TRBV30|.|TRBJ1-5
TGTGCCTGGAGTCTGCGGCCGGGGAGCAATCAGCCCCAGCATTTT
CAWSLRPGSNQPQHF
>.|TRBV20-1|.|TRBJ1-2
TGCAGTGCTCAGGGGCAGAGGGGCTACACCTTC
CSAQGQRGYTF
>.|TRBV4-1|.|TRBJ1-1
TGCGCCAGCAGCCACCCGGGCGTGGGTTACACTGAAGCTTTCTTT
CASSHPGVGYTEAFF
>TRBD1|TRBV28|.|TRBJ2-2
TGTGCCTCTAGCACAGGGGCGCACACCGGGGAGCTGTTTTTT
CASSTGAHTGELFF
>TRBD1|TRBV2|.|TRBJ2-7
TGTGCCAGCAACAACCGGGACAGGGGATACTACGAGCAGTACTTC
CASNNRDRGYYEQYF
>.|TRBV7-2|.|TRBJ2-5
TGTGCCAGCAGCCCTGGAGGGTGGTACCAAGAGACCCAGTACTTC
CASSPGGWYQETQYF
>.|TRBV9|.|TRBJ2-7
TGTGCCAGCAGCGTAGGGGGGAGCGAGCAGTACTTC
CASSVGGSEQYF
>.|TRBV10-3|.|TRBJ1-3
TGTGCCATCAGTGAGTCCTACGGAGACTCTGGAAACACCATATATTTT
CAISESYGDSGNTIYF
>TRBD1|TRBV4-1|.|TRBJ1-3
TGCGCCAGCAGCCAACCCCGGACAGGGTCTGGAAACACCATATATTTT
CASSQPRTGSGNTIYF
>.|TRBV30|.|TRBJ1-5
TGTGCCTGGAGTGGACCCTTGACCGCTCACCATCAGCCCCAGCATTTT
CAWSGPLTAHHQPQHF
>.|TRBV4-3|.|TRBJ2-1
TGCGCCAGCAGCCAAGGGCAGGGGGGATACAATGAGCAGTTCTTC
CASSQGQGGYNEQFF
>TRBD1|TRBV10-3|.|TRBJ1-5
TGTGCCATCAGTGACCAGGGGGATAGCAATCAGCCCCAGCATTTT
CAISDQGDSNQPQHF
>.|TRBV28|.|TRBJ1-2
TGTGCCAGCAGTCCCTTAATAGGTGGCTACACCTTC
CASSPLIGGYTF
>TRBD1|TRBV9|.|TRBJ2-1
TGTGCCAGCAGCTCCCGGGACAGGGGGCGCGGTGAGCAGTTCTTC
CASSSRDRGRGEQFF
>.|TRBV10-3|.|TRBJ2-3
TGTGCCATCAGTGAACCGGGGGACACAGATACGCAGTATTTT
CAISEPGDTDTQYF
>TRBD1|TRBV4-1|.|TRBJ1-5
TGCGCCAGCAGTACCGTCGGGACAGTCAATCAGCCCCAGCATTTT
CASSTVGTVNQPQHF
>.|TRBV19|once|TRBJ2-7
TGTGCCAGTATCCGGCCAGGGGCTACCTACGAGCAGTACTTC
CASIRPGATYEQYF
>TRBD2|TRBV7-8|.|TRBJ2-2
TGTGCCAGCAGCCCGGGACTAGCGGAAACATACACCGGGGAGCTGTTTTTT
CASSPGLAETYTGELFF
>.|TRBV5-1|.|TRBJ1-1
TGCGCCAGCAGCCCCGGCGGAGGGTCGAACACTGAAGCTTTCTTT
CASSPGGGSNTEAFF
>.|TRBV6-1|.|TRBJ2-7
TGTGCCATAGATAAAGGGGTTCCCTACGAGCAGTACTTC
CAIDKGVPYEQYF
>.|TRBV5-1|once|TRBJ2-3
TGCGCCAGCAGCTTTGTGGGAATAGGCACAGATACGCAGTATTTT
CASSFVGIGTDTQYF
>.|TRBV18|once|TRBJ2-5
TGTGCCAGCTCTCCCGGGACATATGAGACCCAGTACTTC
CASSPGTYETQYF
>.|TRBV13|.|TRBJ1-1
TGTGCCAGCAGCCCCGCCGGGGGGCGTAGGACTGAAGCTTTCTTT
CASSPAGGRRTEAFF
>.|TRBV6-5|once|TRBJ1-2
TGTGCCAGCAGTTACGGCGGTACCTATGGCTACACCTTC
CASSYGGTYGYTF
>TRBD2|TRBV29-1|.|TRBJ2-7
TGCAGCGTCAAGACTAGCGCGCCCTACGGGCAGTACTTC
CSVKTSAPYGQYF
>.|TRBV5-1|.|TRBJ2-7
TGCGCCAGCAGCCAGACACTCGGCCGAGACGAGCAGTACTTC
CASSQTLGRDEQYF
>TRBD2|TRBV5-1|.|TRBJ2-1
TGCGCCAGCAGCTTGGCCCTAACTATCGGCGGGGGAGAGCAGTTCTTC
CASSLALTIGGGEQFF
>.|TRBV14|.|TRBJ1-4
TGTGCCAGCAGCCGGGGGCTGAGTGAAAAACTGTTTTTT
CASSRGLSEKLFF
>.|TRBV6-1|few|TRBJ2-5
TGTGCCAGCAGTCCCCAGGTGGCTACCCAAGAGACCCAGTACTTC
CASSPQVATQETQYF
>.|TRBV7-2|.|TRBJ2-7
TGTGCCAGCAGCTTAGCGTACAGGGCCCACGAGCAGTACTTC
CASSLAYRAHEQYF
>.|TRBV10-3|.|TRBJ2-7
TGTGCCATCAGTACGTTCGGACGGTTCGAGCAGTACTTC
CAISTFGRFEQYF